These 26 T cell receptor beta chains share one sample of origin, sequenced in a study of blood T cell repertoires in COVID-19. Sequenced by immunoSEQ multiplex PCR; TCRdb stores in-frame clones only, minus some. The sample contains hundreds of thousands of clones, around 87% of which appear only once. Source material: peripheral blood. These receptors were collected from a man in his fifties or sixties with acute or convalescent COVID-19.

This clone was seen a handful of times. The chain is built from TRBV4-3 and TRBJ2-6; 7 bases fit TRBD1. Unmatched junction bases numbered 3, after V lost 0 bases and J lost 4 bases. Germline V lookup: CDR1 LGHNA, CDR2 YSLEER. CDR3 length equals 16 residues. CDR3 bases: TGCGCCAGCAGCCAAGATGAGGGACAGGGGGCCAACGTCCTGACTTTC. Encoded protein: CASSQDEGQGANVLTF.

The rearrangement links TRBV9 to TRBJ1-1, with D possibly TRBD1 on 6 matching bases. CDR3 length: 13 amino acids. The V gene's germline CDR1 is SGDLS and CDR2 YYNGEE. Trimming stripped 3 bases from V and 1 base from J, with 7 bases between. This CDR3 reads CASSAQGNTEAFF. Here the CDR3 DNA reads TGTGCCAGCAGCGCACAGGGGAACACTGAAGCTTTCTTT.

This chain links TRBV19 with TRBJ1-5; 7 bases align to TRBD1. Unmatched junction bases numbered 4, after V lost 4 bases and J lost 1 base. This CDR3 is built from 15 residues. In germline, CDR1 is LNHDA, CDR2 SQIVND (reference sequence). In nucleotides, the CDR3 is TGTGCCAGTAGTACCCCGACAGGGAGCAATCAGCCCCAGCATTTT. This sequence encodes CASSTPTGSNQPQHF. The entire variable domain, with the rest obtained from reference TRBV19 and TRBJ1-5, is as follows: DGGITQSPKYLFRKEGQNVTLSCEQNLNHDAMYWYRQDPGQGLRLIYYSQIVNDFQKGDIAEGYSVSREKKESFPLTVTSAQKNPTAFYLCASSTPTGSNQPQHFGDGTRLSIL.

The V and J genes are TRBV11-3 and TRBJ2-5; TRBD1 is a possible D gene (5 bases). V dropped 5 bases and J dropped 4 bases, with 14 bases sitting between them. CDR1 is SGHNT, CDR2 YENEEA, per germline. The CDR3 runs to 14 residues. CDR3 bases: TGTGCCAGCAGCACCTCCAGGGTGACAGAGACCCAGTACTTC. Translating it yields CASSTSRVTETQYF.

The J gene is TRBJ2-7, the V gene TRBV5-4; D gene uncertain. The CDR3 is 14 residues long. V lost 1 base and J lost 2, with 10 bases in between. The V gene's germline CDR1 is SGHNT and CDR2 YYREEE (reference sequence). The CDR3 loop reads CASSLSGVAYEQYF. The DNA for the CDR3 is TGTGCCAGCAGCTTGAGTGGAGTTGCCTACGAGCAGTACTTC. The variable domain in full, completed from reference TRBV5-4 and TRBJ2-7, reads ETGVTQSPTHLIKTRGQQVTLRCSSQSGHNTVSWYQQALGQGPQFIFQYYREEENGRGNFPPRFSGLQFPNYSSELNVNALELDDSALYLCASSLSGVAYEQYFGPGTRLTVT.

This chain connects TRBV6-2 or TRBV6-3 to TRBJ2-1; 8 bases fit TRBD1. The germline V gene encodes CDR1 MNHEY and CDR2 SVGEGT. There are 16 residues in the CDR3. Trimming at V came to 4 bases and at J to 3 bases, leaving 8 bases not matched to a gene. The CDR3 DNA follows: TGTGCCAGCAGTTCCATCGGGACAGGCGTCTACAATGAGCAGTTCTTC. Translating it yields CASSSIGTGVYNEQFF.

This clone came up a few times. This CDR3 reads CASSRQGASNQPQHF. For the CDR3, the DNA is TGTGCCAGCAGCCGACAGGGGGCGAGCAATCAGCCCCAGCATTTT. This sequence joins TRBV27 and TRBJ1-5; 10 bases align to TRBD1. Germline CDR1 reads MNHEY; CDR2 reads SMNVEV (reference sequence). This CDR3 spans 15 amino acids. V shed 6 bases and J 1 base; nucleotides not matched to a gene: 3.

The chain couples TRBV3-1 (or the pseudogene TRBV3-2) to TRBJ1-2, with 8 bases matching TRBD1. V dropped 4 bases and J dropped 4; count of bases not matched to a gene: 8. This CDR3 region has 15 residues. Germline loops: CDR1 LGHDT, CDR2 YNNKEL (reference sequence). The CDR3 loop is CASSPGQGNLYGYTF. CDR3 nucleotides: TGTGCCAGCAGCCCTGGACAGGGAAACCTCTATGGCTACACCTTC.

This sequence joins TRBV28 and TRBJ1-3; TRBD1 agrees at 7 bases. The germline gives CDR1 MDHEN, CDR2 SYDVKM. This CDR3 is built from 18 residues. The V segment lost 3 bases and the J segment 2 bases; nucleotides outside the gene matches: 13. CDR3 sequence reads: CASSFAGGGRGAGNTIYF. As DNA, the CDR3 is TGTGCCAGCAGTTTTGCAGGGGGAGGAAGAGGAGCTGGAAACACCATATATTTT. The whole variable domain, remainder taken from reference TRBV28 and TRBJ1-3, is DVKVTQSSRYLVKRTGEKVFLECVQDMDHENMFWYRQDPGLGLRLIYFSYDVKMKEKGDIPEGYSVSREKKERFSLILESASTNQTSMYLCASSFAGGGRGAGNTIYFGEGSWLTVV.

This clone was seen more than once but under ten times. The CDR3 region is CASTYTGELFF. The DNA of the CDR3 is TGTGCCAGCACTTATACCGGGGAGCTGTTTTTT. This chain uses TRBV12-3 or TRBV12-4 with TRBJ2-2, with unresolved D. The CDR3 totals 11 residues. Between the trimmed V and J ends, which lost 7 bases and 5 bases, there was a span of 5 bases.

V usage is TRBV3-1 (or the pseudogene TRBV3-2) and J usage is TRBJ1-6; tentative D call: TRBD1 (6 bases). Germline V gives CDR1 LGHDT, CDR2 YNNKEL (reference sequence). Trimming cost V 1 base and J 10 bases, with 14 bases left between them. This CDR3 has 15 amino acids. The CDR3 DNA reads as TGTGCCAGCAGCCAAGGGGGGCAGGGATCGTCACCCCTCCACTTT. It is translated as CASSQGGQGSSPLHF.

V and J are TRBV14 and TRBJ2-3; D gene uncertain. The CDR3 spans 15 residues. V was clipped by 0 bases and J by 6 bases, with 13 bases between them. Germline V gene lookup returns CDR1 SGHDN and CDR2 FVKESK. CDR3 DNA: TGTGCCAGCAGCCAAGAGGCCACCTCCACGGATACGCAGTATTTT. Encoded protein: CASSQEATSTDTQYF.

V and J are TRBV6-5 and TRBJ2-7, with D possibly being TRBD1 (5 bases). The CDR3 covers 16 residues. From germline, CDR1 is MNHEY and CDR2 SVGAGI. Between the trimmed V and J ends, which lost 3 bases and 5 bases, there was a span of 20 bases. In DNA, the CDR3 is TGTGCCAGCAGTTATAAAGGTACCAGGGTCGATAACGAGCAGTACTTC. Encoded protein: CASSYKGTRVDNEQYF.

The V call is TRBV6-1, the J call TRBJ1-2, with TRBD1 matching over 7 bases. Germline V gene sequence: CDR1 MNHNS, CDR2 SASEGT. The length of the CDR3 is 14 residues. V was clipped by 2 bases and J by 11 bases; unmatched bases: 11. CDR3 nucleotide sequence: TGTGCCAGCAGTGAAACAGGGGTAGCGGAGTGGTACACCTTC. Protein: CASSETGVAEWYTF.

This clone was counted a single time. The gene calls are TRBV7-2 and TRBJ1-2; D is possibly TRBD1 (5 bases). V was pared by 5 bases and J by 1 base, with 20 bases between. This CDR3 spans 17 amino acids. In germline, CDR1 is SGHTA, CDR2 FQGNSA. The CDR3 DNA follows: TGTGCCAGCAGCCCGGGGGAACAAAGTTGGGGTAACTATGGCTACACCTTC. It is translated as CASSPGEQSWGNYGYTF.

J is TRBJ2-7 and V is TRBV6-5; TRBD1 might be the D (5 bases). In germline, CDR1 is MNHEY, CDR2 SVGAGI. The CDR3 sequence is 13 residues long. The germline V and J ends were trimmed by 2 bases and 7 bases, with 12 bases remaining between them. The CDR3 reads CASSYGAGREQYF. The CDR3 DNA is TGTGCCAGCAGTTACGGGGCCGGTCGGGAGCAGTACTTC.

CDR3: CASSYYVGGGRDTQYF. The CDR3 DNA reads as TGTGCCAGCAGTTATTATGTGGGGGGCGGGAGAGATACGCAGTATTTT. The rearrangement joins TRBV6-2 or TRBV6-3 to TRBJ2-3, with TRBD2 as a possible D gene (7 bases). The V gene lost 3 bases and the J gene lost 5 bases, with 18 bases spanning the gap. The CDR3 totals 16 residues. CDR1 and CDR2 (germline): MNHEY, SVGEGT.

The chain employs TRBV19 and TRBJ1-2, with TRBD1 matching 7 bases. Trimming removed 5 bases from V and 3 bases from J; junction bases left unmatched: 9. The CDR3 runs 15 residues. Germline V CDR1 and CDR2: LNHDA, SQIVND (reference sequence). The CDR3 nucleotides are TGTGCCAGTAGTGCTGGACAGGCCGGACACTATGGCTACACCTTC. Translation: CASSAGQAGHYGYTF.

The chain combines TRBV9 with TRBJ1-1; D is possibly TRBD1 (6 bases). The CDR3 totals 14 residues. Trimming removed 5 bases at V and 1 base at J, with 12 bases between. Germline V gene lookup returns CDR1 SGDLS and CDR2 YYNGEE. CDR3 nucleotide sequence: TGTGCCAGCAGTCCTGGACAGACGAACACTGAAGCTTTCTTT. Its protein product is CASSPGQTNTEAFF.

This clone was found once. The chain is built from TRBV4-3 and TRBJ2-5; D is perhaps TRBD2 (5 bases). CDR1 is LGHNA, CDR2 YSLEER, per germline. V lost 0 bases to trimming and J lost 14 bases, with 19 bases between them. CDR3 length: 14 amino acids. The CDR3 loop is CASSQDSWEQPKYF. The DNA for the CDR3 is TGCGCCAGCAGCCAAGATTCGTGGGAGCAGCCTAAATACTTC.

There are a few counts of this clone. The genes are TRBV28 and TRBJ2-7; 10 bases are shared with TRBD2. The CDR3 consists of 14 residues. Germline CDR1 reads MDHEN; CDR2 reads SYDVKM. V lost 7 bases, J lost 2 bases, and 5 bases stayed unmatched. The CDR3 sequence: CASKRGGRAYEQYF. The CDR3 bases are TGTGCCAGCAAGCGGGGGGGGCGGGCCTACGAGCAGTACTTC.

The chain employs TRBV28 and TRBJ1-2; 10 bases map to TRBD1. From germline, CDR1 is MDHEN and CDR2 SYDVKM. The J segment lost 5 bases and the V segment lost 7 bases, leaving 4 bases of the junction unmatched. The CDR3 covers 13 residues. CDR3 DNA: TGTGCCAGCATGACAGGGGGCAGGTATGGCTACACCTTC. This codes for CASMTGGRYGYTF.

CDR3 DNA sequence: TGTGCCAGCAGCTTGCCGGGACAGGCCTCCTACGAGCAGTACTTC. It encodes CASSLPGQASYEQYF. The genes are TRBV5-4 and TRBJ2-7; 8 nucleotides line up with TRBD1. This CDR3 contains 15 residues. J lost 0 bases, V lost 1 base, and 3 bases had no gene match. CDR1 and CDR2 (germline): SGHNT, YYREEE (reference sequence).

As for this clone: One junction end does not reproduce the germline sequence, and a read error may be involved. The chain has TRBV2 and TRBJ2-3; TRBD2 agrees at 9 bases. This CDR3 spans 16 amino acids. Germline loops: CDR1 SNHLY, CDR2 FYNNEI. The CDR3, as DNA: TGTGCCAGCAGTGAAGCGCCTAGCGGGGTGACAGGTACGCAGTATTTT. This sequence encodes CASSEAPSGVTGTQYF. Full variable domain (missing parts from reference TRBV2 and TRBJ2-3): EPEVTQTPSHQVTQMGQEVILRCVPISNHLYFYWYRQILGQKVEFLVSFYNNEISEKSEIFDDQFSVERPDGSNFTLKIRSTKLEDSAMYFCASSEAPSGVTGTQYFGPGTRLTVL.

Concerning this clone itself: This specimen includes other DNA sequences encoding the same CDR3. This sequence joins TRBV24-1 and TRBJ2-5; 8 bases fit TRBD1. In germline, CDR1 is KGHDR, CDR2 SFDVKD. V gave up 1 base and J gave up 5 bases; unmatched junction bases: 8. The CDR3 consists of 16 residues. CDR3 sequence reads: CATSDFGRGRGETQYF. For the CDR3, the DNA is TGTGCCACCAGTGATTTTGGCAGGGGGCGTGGGGAGACCCAGTACTTC.

The chain employs TRBV6-5 and TRBJ2-6, with 7 bases identical to TRBD1. Germline lookup yields CDR1 MNHEY and CDR2 SVGAGI. The CDR3 has 16 residues. V gave up 4 bases and J gave up 2 bases; unmatched junction bases: 5. CDR3 region: CASSFEGAAGANVLTF. Here the CDR3 DNA reads TGTGCCAGCAGTTTCGAGGGGGCGGCTGGGGCCAACGTCCTGACTTTC.